This T cell receptor beta chain was found in a study of T cell responses to AZD1222 COVID-19 vaccine (dated by TCRdb to about 2021). General notes on the study: TCR sequencing covered 233 trial participants: some 210 given two doses of AZD1222 and about 26 given two doses of MenACWY control vaccine. Trial participants were enrolled into age subgroups of 18-55, 56-69 and 70-plus years, which contained about 150, 27 and 61 TCR-sequenced participants, respectively.

The time point label corresponds to: baseline before first vaccination. According to the study, the label for this sample's treatment or condition signals: meningococcal conjugate vaccine given as trial control. Samples from vaccinated people were obtained from the UK trials COV001 and COV002, which included a single-blind randomized controlled phase 2/3 trial of AZD1222 (ChAdOx1 nCoV-19) in healthy adults. For TCRbeta chain sequencing, PBMC samples were collected from trial participants at day 0 and at day 28 after the second dose. The CDR3 regions of human TCRbeta chains were analyzed by immunosequencing. The study's processing was this. Repertoire TCRs were checked for matches against a reference library of SARS-CoV-2-specific TCRs that had been generated using the MIRA antigen-specificity platform. Breadth meant the fraction of unique TCRs that were SARS-CoV-2-associated, whereas depth meant the fraction of total T cells that were SARS-CoV-2-associated. Each spike-specific TCR was assigned to its reactive spike region and to a CD4 or CD8 class using the MIRA data. Log10-transformed breadth and depth values were compared by one-way ANOVA with Sidak's multiple comparisons tests. TCRdb limited this immuneACCESS table to in-frame rearrangements with V and J called. A share of clones is missing; checked studies link under half to unresolved V genes, and the rest is unexplained. The V and J calls and clone size were taken over from that table, and D and trimming were inferred from the DNA. Within this sample are roughly 80,000 clones, with under 95% of them counted one time only. Roughly 4.3% of the sample goes to the ten largest clones.

To note about this clone: It has no known antigen specificity. Base qualities are missing; no much larger clone stands one base away.

Study-wide conclusions, independent of this receptor: The whole spike protein was spanned by vaccine-associated CD4 TCRs, and dominant responses were seen in regions 160-218 and 743-854. Only six AZD1222 recipients were SARS-CoV-2 seropositive at baseline, limiting conclusions about previously exposed vaccinees. Reportedly, almost half of the unique spike-specific TCRs recognized epitopes lying outside the regions that are mutated in the B.1.351 and B.1.1.7 variants. After two AZD1222 doses, spike-specific TCR breadth and depth were significantly higher than at day 0 and than in MenACWY recipients. In the small 56-69-year group, the increase in depth fell short of significance, most likely because of low power. Participants were mostly white British and included more females than males, and it was suggested by the authors that clonal diversity may have been underestimated. Because no day 14 peak-response samples were available, repertoires were characterized only after the peak T cell response.

The CDR3 starts with the cysteine, ends with the phenylalanine, and has 14 residues. Only the CDR3 portion is preserved as DNA: 42 bases, with reading frame beginning at the first base. According to the germline V gene, CDR1 reads SGHDT and CDR2 reads YYEEEE. Clipping removes 2 bases from V and 9 bases from J, with 6 as the unmatched junction base count. The receptor was derived from an adult in good health. The chain is encoded by TRBV5-6 joined to TRBJ2-1; 9 of the junction bases match TRBD1. Sample: peripheral blood, taken on day 0 of MenACWY control vaccination. Read as DNA, the sequence is TGTGCCAGCAGCTTAGGGACAGGGTTTGGTGAGCAGTTCTTC. Its amino acids are CASSLGTGFGEQFF.